This is a list of T cell receptor beta chains from one sample in a study of cytomegalovirus exposure and HLA in healthy donors. Libraries were prepared by immunoSEQ multiplex PCR; TCRdb keeps only in-frame clonotypes and omits some of them. In the table there are 60,000 to 100,000 clones, around 78% of which are singletons. The sample taken for sequencing was PBMCs. The source is a man in his forties in good health and CMV-seronegative. Each CDR3 is given with its conserved first and last residue. A D gene is named only where the DNA matches it firmly.

TRBJ2-7 TRBV2 TRBD2 CASSEPGLAQYEQYF TGTGCCAGCAGTGAGCCGGGACTAGCGCAATACGAGCAGTACTTC
TRBJ2-6 TRBV18 TRBD1 CASSPTGQGPGANVLTF TGTGCCAGCTCACCCACGGGACAGGGTCCTGGGGCCAACGTCCTGACTTTC
TRBJ1-2 TRBV7-9 . CSSSSNYGYTF TGTTCCAGCAGCTCGAACTATGGCTACACCTTC
TRBJ2-7 TRBV14 . CASSQGPSRTYEQYF TGTGCCAGCAGCCAAGGTCCTAGCCGAACCTACGAGCAGTACTTC
TRBJ2-7 TRBV18 TRBD2 CASSPASSTGRTSEQYF TGTGCCAGCTCACCAGCCTCCTCGACCGGGAGGACGAGCGAGCAGTACTTC
TRBJ1-4 TRBV27 . CASSLLGRAATNEKLFF TGTGCCAGCAGTTTATTAGGCAGAGCGGCAACTAATGAAAAACTGTTTTTT
TRBJ2-5 TRBV19 . CASSPQNNQETQYF TGTGCCAGTAGCCCACAGAACAACCAAGAGACCCAGTACTTC
TRBJ2-2 TRBV7-7 . CASSSNQGAGELFF TGTGCTAGCAGCTCGAATCAGGGTGCCGGGGAGCTGTTTTTT
TRBJ2-2 TRBV29-1 . CSVEVAGGPGGELFF TGCAGCGTTGAAGTAGCCGGAGGACCGGGCGGGGAGCTGTTTTTT
TRBJ2-7 TRBV9 TRBD2 CASSRTSGRDEQYF TGTGCCAGCAGCCGGACTAGCGGGAGGGACGAGCAGTACTTC
TRBJ2-1 TRBV7-9 TRBD2 CASSGGLAGALEQFF TGTGCCAGCAGCGGGGGACTAGCGGGAGCTCTTGAGCAGTTCTTC